This T cell receptor beta chain was profiled in a study of radiation and T cells in renal cell carcinoma. Background on the study: Nephrectomy followed 15 Gy stereotactic body radiation by 4 weeks. Study-wide findings and caveats: From baseline, blood top tumor clonotypes peaked at 2 weeks post-radiation. Without pretreatment biopsies, baseline tumor clonotype presence was undetermined.

The sample holds a few counts of this clone. Antigen specificity is unknown. Time point in this sample: blood 2 weeks post-SBRT. As for treatment: 15 Gy SBRT to primary tumor, nephrectomy 4 weeks later. Germline lookup yields CDR1 KGHSH and CDR2 LQKENI. V lost 7 bases and J lost 0, with 18 bases in between. The CDR3 extends over 16 amino acids. Generated by immunoSEQ multiplex PCR, the TCRdb table keeps only in-frame clones and is missing some. The profile shows roughly 150,000 clones, 87% of them singletons. V and J are TRBV18 and TRBJ1-2; D unresolved. This TCR came from a woman aged 45-65 years with renal cell carcinoma. This specimen was blood, taken from a patient whose treatment included radiotherapy and nephrectomy. The CDR3 is CASLRSVATSNYGYTF. The CDR3 nucleotides are TGTGCCAGCTTACGTTCTGTCGCAACCTCTAACTATGGCTACACCTTC.